The 5 T cell receptor beta chains given below trace back to one sample, sequenced in a study of T cell responses to AZD1222 COVID-19 vaccine. TCRdb's table, derived via immunoSEQ multiplex PCR, lists solely in-frame clones and lacks some. The table shows 95,000 to 150,000 clones, with roughly 90% occurring only once. This material consisted of peripheral blood, taken on day 0 of MenACWY control vaccination. The receptors here all came from an adult in good health.

The rearrangement uses TRBV5-1 and TRBJ2-3; TRBD1 matches 10 bases. Germline V gene sequence: CDR1 SGHRS, CDR2 YFSETQ. The ends lost 3 bases at V and 4 bases at J; junction bases unmatched: 8. The CDR3 runs 16 residues. The CDR3 is CASSSLGTGASDTQYF. The CDR3 bases are TGCGCCAGCAGCTCGCTTGGGACAGGGGCATCAGATACGCAGTATTTT.

This chain uses TRBV2 with TRBJ1-2, with 9 bases matching TRBD1. V was clipped by 6 bases and J by 7 bases; unmatched bases: 6. The CDR3 is 13 residues long. CDR1 is SNHLY, CDR2 FYNNEI, per germline. The CDR3 DNA reads as TGTGCCAGCAGGGGACAGGGCAGGAGTGGCTACACCTTC. It translates to CASRGQGRSGYTF. The variable domain in full, completed from reference TRBV2 and TRBJ1-2, reads EPEVTQTPSHQVTQMGQEVILRCVPISNHLYFYWYRQILGQKVEFLVSFYNNEISEKSEIFDDQFSVERPDGSNFTLKIRSTKLEDSAMYFCASRGQGRSGYTFGSGTRLTVV.

The rearrangement links TRBV24-1 to TRBJ2-1; 11 bases are shared with TRBD1. The CDR3 loop spans 17 amino acids. CDR1 is KGHDR and CDR2 is SFDVKD in the germline V gene. The ends lost 3 bases at V and 5 bases at J; junction bases unmatched: 8. The CDR3 nucleotides read TGTGCCACCAGTGATGAGGGACAGGGGGTTTGGAACAATGAGCAGTTCTTC. It encodes CATSDEGQGVWNNEQFF.

With respect to this clone: The junction departs from the called germline gene at one end, perhaps through a read error. The rearrangement uses TRBV9 and TRBJ2-3, with 10 bases matching TRBD2. From germline, CDR1 is SGDLS and CDR2 YYNGEE. The length of the CDR3 is 15 residues. CDR3 residues: CASGVSGRATDTQYF. The CDR3 nucleotides are TGTGCCAGCGGCGTCAGCGGGAGGGCGACAGATACGCAGTATTTT.

In DNA form, the CDR3 reads TGCGCCAGCAGCCAAGACCAACAGAGCTATGGCTACACCTTC. It translates to CASSQDQQSYGYTF. The chain carries TRBV4-1 and TRBJ1-2; D unresolved. The ends were cut back, 0 bases at V and 4 bases at J, with 9 bases in the middle. This CDR3 is 14 amino acids long. Germline assignment: CDR1 MGHRA and CDR2 YSYEKL.